Included here is one T cell receptor (beta chain) sequence, with context. These data are taken from a study of T cells in localized non-small cell lung cancer. Repertoires were generated with immunoSEQ multiplex PCR, while TCRdb's copy carries only in-frame clones and drops some. In the table there are about 13,000 clones, 28% of which are singletons. This CDR3 spans 16 amino acids. Germline V gene data show CDR1 as SGDLS and CDR2 as YYNGEE. V was clipped by 0 bases and J by 2 bases, with 14 bases between them. Specimen: lung tumor tissue, collected before any cancer treatment. The receptor was derived from a female donor over 55 with stage I lung adenocarcinoma. The chain joins TRBV9 to TRBJ1-2; D is undetermined. CDR3 bases: TGTGCCAGCAGCGTAGAGGCAGGCCCGAGCAACTATGGCTACACCTTC. Its protein is CASSVEAGPSNYGYTF.